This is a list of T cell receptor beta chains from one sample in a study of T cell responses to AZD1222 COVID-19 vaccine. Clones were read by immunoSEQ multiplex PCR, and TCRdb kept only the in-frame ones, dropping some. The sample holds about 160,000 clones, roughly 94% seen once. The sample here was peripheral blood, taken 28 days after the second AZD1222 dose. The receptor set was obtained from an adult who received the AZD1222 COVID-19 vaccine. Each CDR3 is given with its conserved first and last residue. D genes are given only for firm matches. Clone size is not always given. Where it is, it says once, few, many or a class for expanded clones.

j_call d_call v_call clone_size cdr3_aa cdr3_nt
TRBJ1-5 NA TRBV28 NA CASSLTNQPQHF TGTGCCAGCAGTTTAACGAATCAGCCCCAGCATTTT
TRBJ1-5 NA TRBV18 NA CASSPPGGQPQHF TGTGCCAGCTCACCACCTGGTGGTCAGCCCCAGCATTTT
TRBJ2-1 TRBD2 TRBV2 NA CALQSGSLANEQFF TGTGCCTTACAGAGCGGGAGCCTCGCCAATGAGCAGTTCTTC
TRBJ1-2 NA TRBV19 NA CASNQQGFGKGERYTF TGTGCCAGCAATCAACAGGGTTTCGGCAAAGGAGAGCGCTACACCTTC
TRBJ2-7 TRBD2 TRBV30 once CAWSPLSSGGYEQYF TGTGCCTGGAGTCCCCTCTCTAGCGGGGGCTACGAGCAGTACTTC
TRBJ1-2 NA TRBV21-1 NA CASSKGAQRTMTTNYGYTF TGTGCCAGCAGCAAAGGGGCACAGCGAACCATGACAACTAACTATGGCTACACCTTC
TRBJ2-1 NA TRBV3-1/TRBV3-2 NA CASSQVGMGNEQFF TGTGCCAGCAGCCAAGTGGGAATGGGCAATGAACAGTTCTTC
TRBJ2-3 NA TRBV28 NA CASSFFGGDTQYF TGTGCCAGCAGTTTTTTTGGCGGAGATACGCAGTATTTT
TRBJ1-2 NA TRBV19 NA CASSILQRRGLLSIGYTF TGTGCCAGTAGTATCCTCCAGCGGCGGGGGCTTTTGTCGATTGGCTACACCTTC
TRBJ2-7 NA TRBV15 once CATSRVGIREQYF TGTGCCACCAGCAGAGTAGGTATTCGCGAGCAGTACTTC
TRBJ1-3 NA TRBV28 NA CASSLWGASSGNTIYF TGTGCCAGCAGTTTATGGGGGGCGAGCTCTGGAAACACCATATATTTT
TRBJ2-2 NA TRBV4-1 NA CASSAYRILTENTGELFF TGCGCCAGCAGCGCCTATAGGATTCTCACGGAGAACACCGGGGAGCTGTTTTTT
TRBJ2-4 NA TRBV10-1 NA CASIRGVVAKNIQYF TGCGCCAGCATTCGAGGTGTGGTAGCCAAAAACATTCAGTACTTC
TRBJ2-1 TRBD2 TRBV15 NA CATSPGLGGEEQFF TGTGCCACCAGCCCGGGACTAGGGGGTGAAGAGCAGTTCTTC
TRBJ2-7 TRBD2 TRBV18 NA CASSPSGSYEQYF TGTGCCAGCTCTCCCAGCGGGAGTTACGAGCAGTACTTC
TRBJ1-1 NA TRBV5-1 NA CASRDRQQNTEAFF TGCGCCAGCAGGGATAGACAGCAGAACACTGAAGCTTTCTTT
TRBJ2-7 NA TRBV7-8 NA CASSLERATPSYEQYF TGTGCCAGCAGCTTAGAACGGGCCACCCCCTCCTACGAGCAGTACTTC
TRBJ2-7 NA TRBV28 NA CASSQTVPRAEQYF TGTGCCAGCAGTCAAACGGTCCCACGGGCTGAGCAGTACTTC
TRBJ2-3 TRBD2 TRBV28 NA CASSSSGSTLSASTDTQYF TGTGCCAGCAGCTCTAGCGGGAGCACCCTGAGTGCTAGCACAGATACGCAGTATTTT
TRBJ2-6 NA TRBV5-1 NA CASSKEGGGSGANVLTF TGCGCCAGCAGCAAGGAGGGGGGCGGCTCTGGGGCCAACGTCCTGACTTTC
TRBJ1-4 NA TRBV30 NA CAWRRNEKLFF TGTGCCTGGAGGAGGAATGAAAAACTGTTTTTT
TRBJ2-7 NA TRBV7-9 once CASSPPGALYEQYF TGTGCCAGCAGCCCTCCCGGGGCCCTCTACGAGCAGTACTTC
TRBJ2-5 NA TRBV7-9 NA CASSSSETQYF TGTGCCAGCAGCTCTAGCGAGACCCAGTACTTC
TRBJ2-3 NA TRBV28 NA CASNYQGGTQYF TGTGCCAGCAATTATCAGGGAGGCACGCAGTATTTT
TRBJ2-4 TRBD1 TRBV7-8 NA CASSNQGAVTKNIQYF TGTGCCAGCAGCAATCAGGGGGCTGTGACCAAAAACATTCAGTACTTC
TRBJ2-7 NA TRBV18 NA CASSPPAGRGLHSYEQYF TGTGCCAGCTCACCACCGGCAGGGAGAGGACTCCACTCCTACGAGCAGTACTTC
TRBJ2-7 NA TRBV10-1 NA CASSDPTVGGQTYEQYF TGCGCCAGCAGTGATCCAACGGTTGGGGGTCAAACCTACGAGCAGTACTTC
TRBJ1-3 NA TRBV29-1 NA CSVGRDSGNTIYF TGCAGCGTTGGGCGGGATTCTGGAAACACCATATATTTT
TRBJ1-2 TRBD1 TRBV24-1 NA CATSDPGQGEWGYTF TGTGCCACCAGTGATCCCGGACAGGGGGAATGGGGCTACACCTTC